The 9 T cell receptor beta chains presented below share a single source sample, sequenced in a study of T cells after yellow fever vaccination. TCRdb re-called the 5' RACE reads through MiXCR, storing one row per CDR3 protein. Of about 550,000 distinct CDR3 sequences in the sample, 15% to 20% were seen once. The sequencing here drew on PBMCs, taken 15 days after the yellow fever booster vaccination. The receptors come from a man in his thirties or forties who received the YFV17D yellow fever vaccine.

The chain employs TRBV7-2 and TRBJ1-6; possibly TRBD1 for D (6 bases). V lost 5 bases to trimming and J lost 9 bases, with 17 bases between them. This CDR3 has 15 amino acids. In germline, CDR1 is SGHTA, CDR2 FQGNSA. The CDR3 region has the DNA TGTGCCAGCAGCATTAGGGCGGGACAACTTTCACCCCTCCACTTT. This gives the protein CASSIRAGQLSPLHF.

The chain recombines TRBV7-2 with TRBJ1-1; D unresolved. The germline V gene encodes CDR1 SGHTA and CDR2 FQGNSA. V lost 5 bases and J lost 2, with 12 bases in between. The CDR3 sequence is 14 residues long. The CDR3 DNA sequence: TGTGCCAGCAGCGGGAGAAGGACTAACACTGAAGCTTTCTTT. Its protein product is CASSGRRTNTEAFF. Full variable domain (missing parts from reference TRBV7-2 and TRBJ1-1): GAGVSQSPSNKVTEKGKDVELRCDPISGHTALYWYRQSLGQGLEFLIYFQGNSAPDKSGLPSDRFSAERTGGSVSTLTIQRTQQEDSAVYLCASSGRRTNTEAFFGQGTRLTVV.

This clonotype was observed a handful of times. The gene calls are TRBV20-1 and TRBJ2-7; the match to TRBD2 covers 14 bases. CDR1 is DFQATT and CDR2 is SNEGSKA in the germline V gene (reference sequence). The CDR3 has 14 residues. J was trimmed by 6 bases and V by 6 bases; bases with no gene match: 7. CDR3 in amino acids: CSAVGTSGSGEQYF. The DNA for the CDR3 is TGCAGTGCCGTCGGGACTAGCGGGAGTGGCGAGCAGTACTTC.

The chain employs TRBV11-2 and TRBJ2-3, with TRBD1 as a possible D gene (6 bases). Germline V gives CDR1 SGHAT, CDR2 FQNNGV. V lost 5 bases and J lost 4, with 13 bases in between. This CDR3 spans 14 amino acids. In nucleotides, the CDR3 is TGTGCCAGCAGCACAACAGGGCGATCAGATACGCAGTATTTT. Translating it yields CASSTTGRSDTQYF.

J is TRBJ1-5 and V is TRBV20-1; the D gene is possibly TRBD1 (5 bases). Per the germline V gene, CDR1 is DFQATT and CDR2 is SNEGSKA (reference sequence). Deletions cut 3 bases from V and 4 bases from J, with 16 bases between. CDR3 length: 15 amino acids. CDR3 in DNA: TGCAGTGCTAGTCAGGGCCGCCCGATTAATCAGCCCCAGCATTTT. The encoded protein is CSASQGRPINQPQHF.

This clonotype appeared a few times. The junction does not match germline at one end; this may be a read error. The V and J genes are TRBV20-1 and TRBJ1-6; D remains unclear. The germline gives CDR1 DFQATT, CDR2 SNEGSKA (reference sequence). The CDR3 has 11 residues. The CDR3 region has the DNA TGCAGTGCTAGTCAGGCTTCATCCCTCCACTTT. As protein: CSASQASSLHF.

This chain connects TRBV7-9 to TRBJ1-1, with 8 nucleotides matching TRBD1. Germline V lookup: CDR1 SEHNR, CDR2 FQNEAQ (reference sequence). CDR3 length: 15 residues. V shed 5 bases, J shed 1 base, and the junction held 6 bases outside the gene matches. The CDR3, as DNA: TGTGCCAGCAGCGCCCCCGGACAGGGGAACACTGAAGCTTTCTTT. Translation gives CASSAPGQGNTEAFF.

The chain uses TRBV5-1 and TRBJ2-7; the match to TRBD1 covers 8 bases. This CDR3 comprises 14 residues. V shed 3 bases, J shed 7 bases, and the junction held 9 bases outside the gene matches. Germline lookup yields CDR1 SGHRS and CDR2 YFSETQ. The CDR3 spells CASSSYQGAGEQYF. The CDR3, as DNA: TGCGCCAGCAGCTCCTATCAGGGGGCTGGGGAGCAGTACTTC.

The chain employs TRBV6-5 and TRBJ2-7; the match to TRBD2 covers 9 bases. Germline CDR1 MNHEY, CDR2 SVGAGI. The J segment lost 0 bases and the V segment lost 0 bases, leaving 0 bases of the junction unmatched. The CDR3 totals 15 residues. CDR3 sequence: CASSYSSGSSYEQYF. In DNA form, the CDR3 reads TGTGCCAGCAGTTACTCTAGCGGGAGCTCCTACGAGCAGTACTTC.